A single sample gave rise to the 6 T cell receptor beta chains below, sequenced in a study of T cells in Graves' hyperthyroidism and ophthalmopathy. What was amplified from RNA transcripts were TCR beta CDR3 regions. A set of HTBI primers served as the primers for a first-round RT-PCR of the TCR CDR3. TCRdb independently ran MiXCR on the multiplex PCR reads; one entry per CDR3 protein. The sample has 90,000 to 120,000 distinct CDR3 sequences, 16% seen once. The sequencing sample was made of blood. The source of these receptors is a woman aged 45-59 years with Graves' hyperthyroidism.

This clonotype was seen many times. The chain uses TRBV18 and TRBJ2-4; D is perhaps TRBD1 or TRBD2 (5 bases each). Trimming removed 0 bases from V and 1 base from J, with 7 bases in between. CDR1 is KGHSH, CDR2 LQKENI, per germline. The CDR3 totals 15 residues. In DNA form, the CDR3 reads TGTGCCAGCTCACCACCGGGGGTGGCCAAAAACATTCAGTACTTC. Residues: CASSPPGVAKNIQYF.

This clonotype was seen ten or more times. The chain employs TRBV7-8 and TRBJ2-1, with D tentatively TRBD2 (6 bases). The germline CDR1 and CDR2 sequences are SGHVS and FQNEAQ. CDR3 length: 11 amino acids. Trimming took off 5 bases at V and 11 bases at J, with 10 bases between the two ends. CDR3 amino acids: CASSPLAQQFF. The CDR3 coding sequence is TGTGCCAGCAGCCCACTAGCTCAGCAGTTCTTC.

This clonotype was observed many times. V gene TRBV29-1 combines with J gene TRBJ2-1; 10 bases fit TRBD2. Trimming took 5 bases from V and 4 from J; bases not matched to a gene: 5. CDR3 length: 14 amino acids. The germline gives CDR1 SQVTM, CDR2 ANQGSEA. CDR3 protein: CSVWTSGRYNEQFF. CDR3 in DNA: TGCAGCGTTTGGACTAGCGGAAGGTACAATGAGCAGTTCTTC.

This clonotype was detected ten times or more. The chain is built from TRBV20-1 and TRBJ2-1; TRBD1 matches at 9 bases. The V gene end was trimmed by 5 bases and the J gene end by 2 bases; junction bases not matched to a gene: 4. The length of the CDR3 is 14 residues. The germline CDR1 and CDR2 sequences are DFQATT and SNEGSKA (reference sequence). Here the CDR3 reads CSAFRTGAYNEQFF. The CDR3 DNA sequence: TGCAGTGCTTTCAGGACAGGGGCCTACAATGAGCAGTTCTTC.

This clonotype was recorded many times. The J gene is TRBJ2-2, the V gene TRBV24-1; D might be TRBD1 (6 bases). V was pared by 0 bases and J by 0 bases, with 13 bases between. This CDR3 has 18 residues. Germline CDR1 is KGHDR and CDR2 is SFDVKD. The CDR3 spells CATSDLPQGTANTGELFF. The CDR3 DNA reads TGTGCCACCAGTGATTTGCCCCAGGGGACCGCGAACACCGGGGAGCTGTTTTTT.

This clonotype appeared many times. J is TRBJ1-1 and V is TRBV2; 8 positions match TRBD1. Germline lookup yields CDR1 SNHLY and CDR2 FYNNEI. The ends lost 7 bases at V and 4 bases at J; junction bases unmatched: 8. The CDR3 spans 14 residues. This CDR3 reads CASNKDRAGTEAFF. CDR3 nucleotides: TGTGCCAGCAACAAGGACAGGGCGGGCACTGAAGCTTTCTTT.